This TCR beta chain was identified during a study of T cells in localized non-small cell lung cancer (dated by TCRdb to 2018 to 2020). Study-level background: Comparing tumors with uninvolved tumor-adjacent lungs, the study looked at the T cell repertoires of 220 or so patients with early-stage NSCLC. All 240 or so NSCLC patients in the cohort were treatment-naive and had localized lung tumors that were resected. NSCLC patients had a mean age of roughly 66 years, and 129 were male and about 110 female.

Results and caveats for the whole study, not just this receptor: Uninvolved tumor-adjacent lung showed the highest T cell clonality, higher than tumor, which suggests more focused antigenic responses in the uninvolved tumor-adjacent lung. A median of approximately 62 of the top 100 tumor clones turned up in the paired uninvolved adjacent lung, and under 30 of those clones also ranked among the top 100 of that same adjacent lung. Multi-region tumor sequencing was not performed, so intratumor heterogeneity could not be excluded. Because the study design was exploratory, TCR variables were selected using unadjusted p-values without false-discovery rate correction. Longer overall survival was associated with higher blood T cell density, whereas shorter survival was associated with higher adjacent-lung clonality.

TCR beta CDR3 regions were sequenced from DNA using the immunoSEQ Assay. The paper's processing steps were these. To compute T cell density, TCR beta template counts were normalized to usable DNA, which was estimated by amplifying housekeeping genes. Using the preseqR package, richness was estimated by extrapolating to 120,000 templates for tissue samples and 400,000 templates for PBMC samples. Clonality was calculated as one minus Pielou's evenness. Tissue-enriched TCRs were identified through differential abundance testing performed on productive amino-acid clonotypes, with a minimum total count of 5 and an alpha of 0.1. Repertoire overlap between compartments was quantified with the Jaccard Index and Morisita Overlap Index. GLIPH clustered TCR beta CDR3s with public tetramer-defined viral CDR3s; viral motifs required at least three viral sequences plus V-gene enrichment. Imported from immuneACCESS, the table was reduced by TCRdb to in-frame sequences with V and J called. These copies leave out some clones; in studies compared against another copy, an unresolved V gene accounts for under half, and the cause of the remainder is not known. That table furnishes V, J and clone size, whereas the DNA furnished D and trimming. The sample table lists fewer than 4,000 clones, just over 30% of them with a count of one. The ten most abundant clones make up 9.5% to 13% of the sample.

A remark on this clone: Its antigen is not yet known. No much larger clonotype is one base removed from it; base qualities were not supplied.

Uninvolved adjacent lung was obtained at least 2 cm from the tumor margin, and the absence of atypia was confirmed by two independent pathologists. At diagnosis, tumor, uninvolved tumor-adjacent lung and peripheral blood were collected and then preserved as a mix of FFPE and fresh-frozen material. The sequence was obtained from a male donor at least 60 years old with stage III lung adenocarcinoma. The specimen comprised normal lung tissue next to the tumor, sampled before any cancer treatment.

The sequence in DNA is TGTGCCAGCAGTTCCTTAGCGGGAGGGCTGGGAGATACGCAGTATTTT. Its translation reads: CASSSLAGGLGDTQYF. The V and J genes are TRBV28 and TRBJ2-3, with TRBD2 matching 11 junction bases. Trimming removed 4 bases from V and 5 bases from J; the gene matches leave 8 bases unexplained. There are 16 amino acids in the CDR3, from cysteine to phenylalanine inclusive. This entry keeps only the CDR3 DNA: 48 bases, framed from base 1. The germline V gene supplies CDR1 MDHEN and CDR2 SYDVKM.